This T cell receptor beta chain appears in the sequencing data of a study of blood T cell repertoires in COVID-19. The repertoire was sequenced with immunoSEQ multiplex PCR; TCRdb's copy has only in-frame clones and lacks some. The repertoire consists of 100,000 or so clones, with around 90% occurring once and the leading ten covering approximately 2.2%. The CDR3 extends over 14 amino acids. CDR1 and CDR2 (germline): MDHEN, SYDVKM. V shed 5 bases, J shed 7 bases, and the junction held 10 bases outside the gene matches. This TCR was sampled from a human donor with active COVID-19. The donor label of this sample is uncertain. V and J are TRBV28 and TRBJ1-2, with 7 bases lining up with TRBD1. The specimen sequenced was peripheral blood. The DNA of the CDR3 is TGTGCCAGCAGTCACGGACAGGTGGCGCGTGGCTACACCTTC. This encodes CASSHGQVARGYTF.